This is a list of T cell receptor beta chains from one sample in a study of T-cell reconstitution after alpha-beta-depleted transplantation in children. One entry per CDR3 protein results from TCRdb running MiXCR on the PCR reads. The sample lists about 440,000 distinct CDR3 sequences, 43% occurring once. Specimen: PBMCs, collected before TCRalphabeta/CD19-depleted stem cell transplant. These receptors all come from a girl between 2 and 10 years old with aplastic anemia, due to receive a stem cell transplant. Both conserved end residues are part of each CDR3. The D gene is left open where the match is weak. Clone sizes are given selectively: once, few, many, or a class where the clone is expanded.

j_gene | d_gene | len | abundance | v_gene | CDR3nt | CDR3aa
TRBJ2-5 | TRBD1 | 12 | - | TRBV29-1 | TGCAGCGTTGGGGGACAGAAAGAGACCCAGTACTTC | CSVGGQKETQYF
TRBJ2-7 | - | 13 | - | TRBV12-3/TRBV12-4 | TGTGCCAGCAGTTATCAGGTACCCTACGAGCAGTACTTC | CASSYQVPYEQYF
TRBJ2-7 | TRBD2 | 13 | - | TRBV29-1 | TGCAGCGCCTACGATAGCGGGCGCTACGAGCAGTACTTC | CSAYDSGRYEQYF
TRBJ2-1 | TRBD2 | 13 | few | TRBV7-2 | TGTGCCAGCAGCCCAGGACTAGCGGGATACACGATCTTC | CASSPGLAGYTIF
TRBJ2-7 | - | 12 | - | TRBV20-1 | TGCAGTGCTAGAAGGTCTGACGCGGAGCAGTACTTC | CSARRSDAEQYF
TRBJ2-3 | TRBD2 | 15 | - | TRBV7-9 | TGTGCCAGCAGGAGCCCTAGCGGAGGAACAGATACGCAGTATTTT | CASRSPSGGTDTQYF
TRBJ2-4 | - | 13 | - | TRBV21-1 | TGTGCCAGCCTTGAGGAATATTGTGGCATTCAGTACTTC | CASLEEYCGIQYF
TRBJ2-5 | TRBD2 | 15 | - | TRBV6-1 | TGTGCCAGCAGTCGGGGAGGGGTGCTCCAAGAGACCCAGTACTTC | CASSRGGVLQETQYF
TRBJ2-1 | - | 15 | many | TRBV29-1 | TGCAGCGTTGATTTCATGACGGGAGTCCGGAATGAGCAGTTCTTC | CSVDFMTGVRNEQFF
TRBJ2-7 | - | 13 | - | TRBV27 | TGTGCCAGCAGGGGCGGAATTACCTACGAGCAGTACTTC | CASRGGITYEQYF
TRBJ2-2 | - | 14 | - | TRBV29-1 | TGCAGCGTACGGCGGGGAAGGAACACCGGGGAGCTGTTTTTT | CSVRRGRNTGELFF
TRBJ2-3 | TRBD2 | 17 | - | TRBV7-2 | TGTGCCAGCAGCCCGCCGGGACTAGCGGGGGGGCAGGATACGCAGTATTTT | CASSPPGLAGGQDTQYF
TRBJ2-7 | TRBD2 | 17 | few | TRBV5-5 | TGTGCCAGCAGCCCAACCCTTACTAGCGGGAGAGACTACGAGCAGTACTTC | CASSPTLTSGRDYEQYF
TRBJ1-5 | - | 13 | - | TRBV30 | TGTGCCTGGAGTGTAATGGGGGCTCAGCCCCAGCATTTT | CAWSVMGAQPQHF
TRBJ1-4 | - | 14 | few | TRBV29-1 | TGCACCGCAATCGGACAAGCAACTAATGAAAAACTGTTTTTT | CTAIGQATNEKLFF
TRBJ2-7 | TRBD1 | 15 | - | TRBV7-9 | TGTGCCAGCAGCATTCACCGGGACAGGTTCTACGAGCAGTACTTC | CASSIHRDRFYEQYF
TRBJ2-2 | TRBD2 | 18 | few | TRBV13 | TGTGCCAGCAGCTTAGAAGAGGGTAGCGGGAGCCCCACCGGGGAGCTGTTTTTT | CASSLEEGSGSPTGELFF
TRBJ2-6 | - | 15 | few | TRBV6-1 | TGTGCCAGCACTCTCGATGGCTCTGGGGCCAACGTCCTGACTTTC | CASTLDGSGANVLTF
TRBJ2-1 | TRBD2 | 18 | - | TRBV28 | TGTGCCAGCAGTTTAACCCGACTAGCGGGGAGCTCCTACAATGAGCAGTTCTTC | CASSLTRLAGSSYNEQFF
TRBJ2-7 | - | 13 | few | TRBV7-2 | TGTGCCAGCAGCTTATTAGGGAGAGACGAGCAGTACTTC | CASSLLGRDEQYF
TRBJ1-2 | - | 15 | - | TRBV7-2 | TGTGCCAGCAGCTTAGCCACAAACCCGGGCGATGGCTACACCTTC | CASSLATNPGDGYTF
TRBJ1-1 | - | 17 | - | TRBV5-1 | TGCGCCAGCAGCTTGGCCCCCGGGGAAGCATTGAACACTGAAGCTTTCTTT | CASSLAPGEALNTEAFF
TRBJ2-7 | - | 14 | few | TRBV28 | TGTGCCAGCAGTTCACCGGGGCTTACCTACGAGCAGTACTTC | CASSSPGLTYEQYF
TRBJ2-3 | TRBD2 | 15 | once | TRBV20-1 | TGCAGTGCTAGGAGGGCAGGGAGGGAGACAGATACGCAGTATTTT | CSARRAGRETDTQYF
TRBJ2-1 | - | 15 | once | TRBV4-1 | TGCGCCAGCAGCCAAGTAGGATCGGAATACAATGAGCAGTTCTTC | CASSQVGSEYNEQFF
TRBJ2-7 | TRBD1 | 13 | many | TRBV20-1 | TGCAGTGCTAGGGACAGGGCCTTTGGGGAGCAGTACTTC | CSARDRAFGEQYF
TRBJ1-1 | - | 15 | - | TRBV7-9 | TGTGCCAGCAGCATACTAACGGGGGGGGGCACTGAAGCTTTCTTT | CASSILTGGGTEAFF
TRBJ2-2 | - | 14 | - | TRBV6-2/TRBV6-3 | TGTGCCAGCAGAAGGACACAGAACGCCGGGGAGCTGTTTTTT | CASRRTQNAGELFF
TRBJ1-2 | TRBD1 | 15 | - | TRBV5-6 | TGTGCCAGCAGCTTTGATCCACAGGGGGACTATGGCTACACCTTC | CASSFDPQGDYGYTF
TRBJ1-1 | TRBD1 | 17 | - | TRBV6-1 | TGTGCCAGCAGGGGGGACAGGGGGCTGGTGATGAACACTGAAGCTTTCTTT | CASRGDRGLVMNTEAFF
TRBJ2-7 | - | 10 | - | TRBV29-1 | TGCAGCGCGGGGACCGACGAGCAGTACTTC | CSAGTDEQYF
TRBJ1-2 | TRBD1 | 15 | once | TRBV20-1 | TGCAGTTTTAATACAGGGGCCATCTCAGGGGGTGGCTACACCTTC | CSFNTGAISGGGYTF
TRBJ2-3 | - | 12 | many | TRBV5-1 | TGCGCCAGCAGCTCGACTGGCCCACATCGGTATTTT | CASSSTGPHRYF
TRBJ2-4 | TRBD2 | 21 | few | TRBV11-3 | TGTGCCAGCAGCTCGGGGGGACGACTAGCGGGAGTAGACTTGGCCAAAAACATTCAGTACTTC | CASSSGGRLAGVDLAKNIQYF
TRBJ2-2 | - | 16 | - | TRBV7-8 | TGTGCCAGCAGCTTGGAGTGGGGACGGCAGACCGGGGAGCTGTTTTTT | CASSLEWGRQTGELFF
TRBJ2-7 | - | 15 | - | TRBV6-5 | TGTGCCAGCAGTTACCGGGACCCGGAGGGCTACGAGCAGTACTTC | CASSYRDPEGYEQYF
TRBJ2-5 | - | 15 | - | TRBV29-1 | TGCAGCGTTGCAGGGGAACTCTGGAGGGCCGAGACCCAGTACTTC | CSVAGELWRAETQYF
TRBJ1-1 | - | 16 | - | TRBV4-2 | TGTGCCAGCAGCCAAGATCCCCAAGGGGGGGGCACTGAAGCTTTCTTT | CASSQDPQGGGTEAFF
TRBJ2-1 | TRBD1 | 14 | medium-sized | TRBV12-3/TRBV12-4 | TGTGCCAGCAGTATACGGGACAGGGGGCAGGAGCAGTTCTTC | CASSIRDRGQEQFF
TRBJ2-1 | TRBD2 | 13 | - | TRBV20-1 | TGCAGTGCAGGGACTAGCGCGTACAATGAGCAGTTCTTC | CSAGTSAYNEQFF
TRBJ2-1 | TRBD2 | 16 | - | TRBV27 | TGTGCCAGCAGCCCTGGCGGGGGAGGGGTTTACAATGAGCAGTTCTTC | CASSPGGGGVYNEQFF
TRBJ2-1 | TRBD2 | 14 | - | TRBV7-2 | TGTGCCAGCAGCTATAGCGGGGGGGCGAATGAGCAGTTCTTC | CASSYSGGANEQFF
TRBJ2-7 | TRBD1 | 15 | many | TRBV12-3/TRBV12-4 | TGTGCCAGCAGTTTTATACAGGGGATCCCCTACGAGCAGTACTTC | CASSFIQGIPYEQYF
TRBJ2-7 | - | 15 | - | TRBV20-1 | TGCAGTGCTAGAGATCTAGTACGGCCGAAGTATGAGCAGTACTTC | CSARDLVRPKYEQYF
TRBJ2-1 | TRBD2 | 13 | many | TRBV10-3 | TGTGCCATCAATAGCGGGAACCACAATGAGCAGTTCTTC | CAINSGNHNEQFF